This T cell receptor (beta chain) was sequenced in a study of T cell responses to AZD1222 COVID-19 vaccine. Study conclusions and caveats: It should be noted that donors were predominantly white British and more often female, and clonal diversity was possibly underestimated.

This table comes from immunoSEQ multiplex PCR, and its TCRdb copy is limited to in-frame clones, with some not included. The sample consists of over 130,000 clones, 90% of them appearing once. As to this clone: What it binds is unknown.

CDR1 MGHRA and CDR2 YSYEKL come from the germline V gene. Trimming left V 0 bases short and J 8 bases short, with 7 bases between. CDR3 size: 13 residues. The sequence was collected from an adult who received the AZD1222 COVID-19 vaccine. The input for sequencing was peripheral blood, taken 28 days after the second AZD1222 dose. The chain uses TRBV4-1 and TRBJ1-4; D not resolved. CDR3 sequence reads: CASSQDLGEKLFF. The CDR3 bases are TGCGCCAGCAGCCAAGACCTCGGGGAAAAACTGTTTTTT.